The 5 T cell receptor beta chains reported below all come from one sample, sequenced in a study of T cell responses to AZD1222 COVID-19 vaccine (dated by TCRdb to the early 2020s). Interpreted using the paper, the time point label stands for: baseline before first vaccination. The library was made by the immunoSEQ multiplex PCR assay. Held by TCRdb, this immuneACCESS table contains in-frame sequences only and omits some clones. Under half of the omission traces to an unresolved V gene where checked; the cause of the rest is unknown. In all, the sample holds 130,000 to 150,000 clones, and 88% of those were seen once. Of the sample, about 14% falls within the top ten clones. The input for sequencing was peripheral blood, taken on day 0 of AZD1222 vaccination. The receptor set was obtained from an adult in good health.

The chain combines TRBV7-2 with TRBJ1-3; 7 bases line up with TRBD1. CDR3 length equals 16 residues. V lost 4 bases and J lost 5; bases outside the gene matches: 11. CDR1 and CDR2 (germline): SGHTA, FQGNSA. The CDR3 bases are TGTGCCAGCAGCTCCACGACAGGGTCGGCTCGAAACACCATATATTTT. Translating it yields CASSSTTGSARNTIYF.

The chain joins TRBV7-8 to TRBJ2-1; 9 bases map to TRBD1. The trim removed 4 bases at V and 5 bases at J, leaving 6 bases unmatched. Germline V gives CDR1 SGHVS, CDR2 FQNEAQ. The CDR3 spans 15 residues. CDR3 sequence: CASSSLGQGNNEQFF. Written as DNA, the CDR3 is TGTGCCAGCAGCTCCCTCGGACAGGGGAACAATGAGCAGTTCTTC.

The chain combines TRBV11-2 with TRBJ2-7; D is possibly TRBD1 (6 bases). CDR3 size: 14 residues. The V end lost 5 bases, the J end lost 6 bases, and 17 bases lay between the germline ends. Germline V lookup: CDR1 SGHAT, CDR2 FQNNGV. The CDR3 bases are TGTGCCAGCAGCCTCTACCGGACAGCCGGCGAGCAGTACTTC. Its translation is CASSLYRTAGEQYF.

The V gene is TRBV7-9, the J gene TRBJ2-5; 13 bases agree with TRBD2. The CDR3 extends over 16 amino acids. V lost 5 bases and J lost 1; bases outside the gene matches: 4. Germline loops: CDR1 SEHNR, CDR2 FQNEAQ (reference sequence). DNA of the CDR3: TGTGCCAGCAGCCGAACTAGCGGGGGGGCCCAAGAGACCCAGTACTTC. Translation: CASSRTSGGAQETQYF.

V gene TRBV11-3 combines with J gene TRBJ1-1; tentatively, D is TRBD1 (6 bases). Trimming pared 5 bases from V and 8 bases from J, leaving 15 bases between. Germline V gene data show CDR1 as SGHNT and CDR2 as YENEEA. The CDR3 is 13 residues long. The CDR3 DNA reads TGTGCCAGCAGCGTCCGGGGGCAGCTCGAAGCTTTCTTT. This encodes CASSVRGQLEAFF.